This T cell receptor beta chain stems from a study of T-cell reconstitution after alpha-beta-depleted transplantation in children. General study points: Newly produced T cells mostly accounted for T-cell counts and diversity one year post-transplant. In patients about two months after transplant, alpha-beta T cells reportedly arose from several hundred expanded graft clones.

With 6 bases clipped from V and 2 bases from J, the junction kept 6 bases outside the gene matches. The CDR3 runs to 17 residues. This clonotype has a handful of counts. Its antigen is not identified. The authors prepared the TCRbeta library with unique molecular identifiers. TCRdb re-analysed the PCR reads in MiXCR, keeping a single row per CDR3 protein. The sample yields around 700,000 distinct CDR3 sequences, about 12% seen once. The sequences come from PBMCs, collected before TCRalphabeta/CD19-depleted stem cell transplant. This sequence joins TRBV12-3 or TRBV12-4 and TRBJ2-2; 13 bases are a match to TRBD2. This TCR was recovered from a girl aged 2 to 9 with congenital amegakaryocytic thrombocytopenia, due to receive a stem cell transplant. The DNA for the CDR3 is TGTGCCAGCAGCCGGACTAGCGGGGGAGCTAACACCGGGGAGCTGTTTTTT. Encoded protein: CASSRTSGGANTGELFF.